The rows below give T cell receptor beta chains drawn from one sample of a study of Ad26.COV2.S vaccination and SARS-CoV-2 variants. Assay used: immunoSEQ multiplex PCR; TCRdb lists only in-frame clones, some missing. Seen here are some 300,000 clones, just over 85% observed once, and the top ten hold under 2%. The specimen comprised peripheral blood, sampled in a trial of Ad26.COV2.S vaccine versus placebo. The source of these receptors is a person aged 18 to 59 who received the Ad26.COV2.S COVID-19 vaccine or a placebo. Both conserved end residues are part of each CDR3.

CDR3 protein: CASSLGREYNEQFF; J gene: TRBJ2-1; V gene: TRBV7-2
CDR3 protein: CASSLRVPYGYTF; J gene: TRBJ1-2; V gene: TRBV11-3
CDR3 protein: CASSWDRGLAEAFF; J gene: TRBJ1-1; V gene: TRBV5-5
CDR3 protein: CASSRLRTGELFF; J gene: TRBJ2-2; V gene: TRBV11-3
CDR3 protein: CASSHHGRDQGGYTF; J gene: TRBJ1-2; V gene: TRBV3-1/TRBV3-2
CDR3 protein: CASSATGTGNTIYF; J gene: TRBJ1-3; V gene: TRBV7-2
CDR3 protein: CASSQQPGQVYGYTF; J gene: TRBJ1-2; V gene: TRBV3-1/TRBV3-2
CDR3 protein: CASSPRLARSYNEQFF; J gene: TRBJ2-1; V gene: TRBV9
CDR3 protein: CASSKGRGTNEKLFF; J gene: TRBJ1-4; V gene: TRBV21-1
CDR3 protein: CSVHRGMEKTQYF; J gene: TRBJ2-5; V gene: TRBV29-1
CDR3 protein: CASSGPTGDYGYTF; J gene: TRBJ1-2; V gene: TRBV9
CDR3 protein: CAWSVMADYGYTF; J gene: TRBJ1-2; V gene: TRBV30
CDR3 protein: CAWIEAGRGVYGYTF; J gene: TRBJ1-2; V gene: TRBV30
CDR3 protein: CASSILQGRNTEAFF; J gene: TRBJ1-1; V gene: TRBV19
CDR3 protein: CASSYYSSPTTEAFF; J gene: TRBJ1-1; V gene: TRBV6-2/TRBV6-3
CDR3 protein: CASSLGRTGVGNTIYF; J gene: TRBJ1-3; V gene: TRBV7-2
CDR3 protein: CASSGTSDNEQFF; J gene: TRBJ2-1; V gene: TRBV18
CDR3 protein: CASSPRVAVTHNEQFF; J gene: TRBJ2-1; V gene: TRBV18
CDR3 protein: CASSPGGGRSYNEQFF; J gene: TRBJ2-1; V gene: TRBV6-2/TRBV6-3
CDR3 protein: CASSTGTSVLTDTQYF; J gene: TRBJ2-3; V gene: TRBV4-3
CDR3 protein: CASSLGPGSSYEQYF; J gene: TRBJ2-7; V gene: TRBV5-1
CDR3 protein: CASSEGTGSQPQHF; J gene: TRBJ1-5; V gene: TRBV18
CDR3 protein: CASSPAWTSPDTQYF; J gene: TRBJ2-3; V gene: TRBV5-1
CDR3 protein: CASSIIMANYGYTF; J gene: TRBJ1-2; V gene: TRBV19
CDR3 protein: CASSRTGGFAEKLFF; J gene: TRBJ1-4; V gene: TRBV11-2
CDR3 protein: CASSLGQVRGSPLHF; J gene: TRBJ1-6; V gene: TRBV5-6
CDR3 protein: CASSLLAYQETQYF; J gene: TRBJ2-5; V gene: TRBV7-9
CDR3 protein: CASSAYRGRDTEAFF; J gene: TRBJ1-1; V gene: TRBV7-9
CDR3 protein: CAISENGYGNTIYF; J gene: TRBJ1-3; V gene: TRBV10-3
CDR3 protein: CASSLEQLSFYGYTF; J gene: TRBJ1-2; V gene: TRBV5-5
CDR3 protein: CASSVSIRSNQPQHF; J gene: TRBJ1-5; V gene: TRBV5-5
CDR3 protein: CASSERENYGYTF; J gene: TRBJ1-2; V gene: TRBV2
CDR3 protein: CASSLNQGFGTEAFF; J gene: TRBJ1-1; V gene: TRBV5-1
CDR3 protein: CASSRDASSGNTIYF; J gene: TRBJ1-3; V gene: TRBV5-4
CDR3 protein: CASSSSGEETQYF; J gene: TRBJ2-5; V gene: TRBV5-1
CDR3 protein: CARATGTNYGYTF; J gene: TRBJ1-2; V gene: TRBV10-3
CDR3 protein: CASSGDRAIYGYTF; J gene: TRBJ1-2; V gene: TRBV9
CDR3 protein: CASRGDRENSPLHF; J gene: TRBJ1-6; V gene: TRBV6-6
CDR3 protein: CASSPRSAGWNEQFF; J gene: TRBJ2-1; V gene: TRBV4-2
CDR3 protein: CAISPHRAGSGNTIYF; J gene: TRBJ1-3; V gene: TRBV10-3
CDR3 protein: CASSLLGVSPLHF; J gene: TRBJ1-6; V gene: TRBV3-1/TRBV3-2
CDR3 protein: CASRLPGTGGSDTQYF; J gene: TRBJ2-3; V gene: TRBV5-1
CDR3 protein: CASSLPGALRETQYF; J gene: TRBJ2-5; V gene: TRBV5-4
CDR3 protein: CASSRPTGSYGYTF; J gene: TRBJ1-2; V gene: TRBV9
CDR3 protein: CASYSTGAAADTQYF; J gene: TRBJ2-3; V gene: TRBV10-1
CDR3 protein: CASSLGGGQKAFF; J gene: TRBJ2-1; V gene: TRBV5-1
CDR3 protein: CASNGGDNSPLHF; J gene: TRBJ1-6; V gene: TRBV6-1
CDR3 protein: CSVEDLEGTSSTDTQYF; J gene: TRBJ2-3; V gene: TRBV29-1
CDR3 protein: CAWSGVYTEAFF; J gene: TRBJ1-1; V gene: TRBV30
CDR3 protein: CASSVGATGELFF; J gene: TRBJ2-2; V gene: TRBV2
CDR3 protein: CASSLSGNSPGELFF; J gene: TRBJ2-2; V gene: TRBV5-1
CDR3 protein: CASSLVDRDQETQYF; J gene: TRBJ2-5; V gene: TRBV5-1